This TCR beta chain was recorded in a study of cytomegalovirus exposure and HLA in healthy donors. Study results and limitations: Later analysis identified 16,951 TCR beta sequences associated with HLA alleles, using a false discovery rate threshold of 0.05. Compared with the roughly 700-donor mean, an Asian-associated ancestry cluster reportedly had fewer N-insertions, according to a later analysis.

Vbeta (60) and Jbeta (13) primers were used in the PCR. Libraries were prepared by immunoSEQ multiplex PCR; TCRdb keeps only in-frame clonotypes and omits some of them. The sample records about 160,000 clones, about 79% being singletons. To note about this clone: Its target is not known.

Whereas donors were nominally healthy upon sampling, unrecorded immune exposures were probable. Germline loops: CDR1 MGHRA, CDR2 YSYEKL. CDR3 length: 14 residues. Trimming shortened V by 2 bases and J by 2 bases, and 10 bases separated the two germline ends. The sequenced sample was PBMCs. This chain joins TRBV4-1 and TRBJ2-7; D possibly corresponds to TRBD1 (5 bases). The clonotype comes from a woman aged 45-60 years in good health and CMV-seropositive. The CDR3 region is CASSQRSGPYEQYF. CDR3 DNA: TGCGCCAGCAGCCAAAGGTCAGGGCCCTACGAGCAGTACTTC.